The 17 T cell receptor beta chains listed next were all sequenced from one sample in a study of Ad26.COV2.S vaccination and SARS-CoV-2 variants. Produced via immunoSEQ multiplex PCR; TCRdb's table is partial and in-frame only. The sample records about 320,000 clones, roughly 86% being singletons. Treatment indicated: roughly 20 received Ad26.COV2.S at low or high dose, single or two shots; 5 received placebo; per-sample allocation not given. Day 63 after the first injection of vaccine or placebo was the sampling time. The starting material was peripheral blood, obtained in a trial of Ad26.COV2.S vaccine versus placebo. Receptor source: a person between 18 and 65 years old who received the Ad26.COV2.S COVID-19 vaccine or a placebo.

The chain employs TRBV4-1 and TRBJ2-7; TRBD1 might be the D (6 bases). This CDR3 comprises 15 residues. The germline gives CDR1 MGHRA, CDR2 YSYEKL. The V gene lost 1 base and the J gene lost 3 bases, with 13 bases spanning the gap. The CDR3: CASSQGQANDYEQYF. CDR3 sequence (DNA): TGCGCCAGCAGCCAAGGACAGGCCAATGACTACGAGCAGTACTTC.

CDR3 region: CASSYSVLAGETQYF. Here the CDR3 DNA reads TGTGCCAGCAGTTACTCTGTTTTGGCGGGCGAGACCCAGTACTTC. The J gene is TRBJ2-5, the V gene TRBV6-6; D possibly corresponds to TRBD2 (5 bases). V lost 0 bases and J lost 5, with 13 bases in between. Per the germline V gene, CDR1 is MNHNY and CDR2 is SVGAGI (reference sequence). The CDR3 is 15 residues long.

This chain connects TRBV7-2 to TRBJ2-3; 7 positions match TRBD2. The CDR3 length is 18 residues. The germline V gene encodes CDR1 SGHTA and CDR2 FQGNSA. The V segment lost 3 bases and the J segment 0 bases; nucleotides outside the gene matches: 12. The CDR3 is CASSFPKGGVTSTDTQYF. The CDR3 nucleotides read TGTGCCAGCAGCTTCCCCAAGGGAGGGGTCACGAGCACAGATACGCAGTATTTT.

The CDR3 here is CASSPLAGVVETQYF. Written as DNA, the CDR3 is TGTGCCAGCAGCCCTCTAGCGGGGGTGGTGGAGACCCAGTACTTC. The chain couples TRBV9 to TRBJ2-5; 10 bases align to TRBD2. Germline-derived CDR1 and CDR2 are SGDLS and YYNGEE. Trimming at V came to 4 bases and at J to 5 bases, leaving 8 bases not matched to a gene. There are 15 residues in the CDR3.

This clone was observed a few times. The chain joins TRBV10-1 to TRBJ1-5; D is possibly TRBD1 (6 bases). V was shortened by 6 bases and J by 3 bases, with 12 bases between the two germline ends. Germline V gene lookup returns CDR1 WNHNN and CDR2 SYGVQD (reference sequence). CDR3 length: 14 residues. This chain's CDR3 is CASSRTGFNQPQHF. In nucleotides, the CDR3 is TGCGCCAGCAGCCGAACAGGGTTCAATCAGCCCCAGCATTTT.

The chain employs TRBV27 and TRBJ2-5; D remains ambiguous. V was clipped by 0 bases and J by 5 bases, with 7 bases between them. Germline CDR1 and CDR2: MNHEY and SMNVEV (reference sequence). The CDR3 has 13 residues. The CDR3 spells CASSLSGKETQYF. CDR3 nucleotides: TGTGCCAGCAGTTTATCAGGCAAGGAGACCCAGTACTTC.

This clone came up once. This rearrangement joins TRBV9 to TRBJ2-5; tentative D call: TRBD2 (6 bases). This CDR3 is built from 15 residues. CDR1 and CDR2 from the germline V gene are SGDLS and YYNGEE. Trimming removed 6 bases at V and 2 bases at J, with 17 bases between. CDR3 nucleotides: TGTGCCAGCACAAGATACGGGACTGATCAAGAGACCCAGTACTTC. Its protein product is CASTRYGTDQETQYF. The variable domain in full, completed from reference TRBV9 and TRBJ2-5, reads DSGVTQTPKHLITATGQRVTLRCSPRSGDLSVYWYQQSLDQGLQFLIQYYNGEERAKGNILERFSAQQFPDLHSELNLSSLELGDSALYFCASTRYGTDQETQYFGPGTRLLVL.

This chain links TRBV2 with TRBJ1-1; TRBD1 might be the D (5 bases). Germline CDR1 and CDR2: SNHLY and FYNNEI. CDR3 length: 13 residues. Trimming removed 8 bases from V and 1 base from J, with 11 bases in between. The chain's CDR3 is CASLVRGNTEAFF. The CDR3 bases are TGTGCCAGCCTGGTTAGGGGGAACACTGAAGCTTTCTTT.

The chain employs TRBV5-6 and TRBJ1-4; TRBD1 agrees at 8 bases. This CDR3 comprises 15 residues. The V and J ends lost 4 bases and 8 bases, in that order; junction bases with no gene match: 10. Germline CDR1 is SGHDT and CDR2 is YYEEEE. CDR3: CASSRWGQVEEKLFF. The DNA of the CDR3 is TGTGCCAGCAGCCGCTGGGGACAGGTGGAAGAAAAACTGTTTTTT.

This rearrangement joins TRBV6-2 or TRBV6-3 to TRBJ2-7; either TRBD1 or TRBD2 may supply D (7 bases each). The length of the CDR3 is 14 residues. Germline-derived CDR1 and CDR2 are MNHEY and SVGEGT. Trimming took 5 bases from V and 7 from J, leaving 18 bases between them. The CDR3 DNA is TGTGCCAGCAGTCAACACAGGGGAGGGGGAGAGCAGTACTTC. Encoded protein: CASSQHRGGGEQYF.

This chain links TRBV11-2 with TRBJ1-1; D is unresolved. The germline V gene encodes CDR1 SGHAT and CDR2 FQNNGV. The CDR3 runs to 16 residues. V was pared by 1 base and J by 6 bases, with 18 bases between. This CDR3 is CASSLAPKAGSAEAFF. The CDR3 nucleotides are TGTGCCAGCAGCTTAGCCCCCAAGGCGGGTTCGGCTGAAGCTTTCTTT.

The chain uses TRBV11-2 and TRBJ1-1, with D possibly matching TRBD1 (5 bases). This CDR3 has 15 residues. Germline V lookup: CDR1 SGHAT, CDR2 FQNNGV. V lost 2 bases and J 2 bases, leaving 12 bases between the germline ends. CDR3 bases: TGTGCCAGCAGCTTACGGGGGGACCTAAACACTGAAGCTTTCTTT. Encoded protein: CASSLRGDLNTEAFF.

CDR3 in DNA: TGTGCTAGTGGTCCACGTATGACAGGGGCCTCTAGCAATCAGCCCCAGCATTTT. Its translation is CASGPRMTGASSNQPQHF. The rearrangement links TRBV12-5 to TRBJ1-5, with 8 bases aligning to TRBD1. V lost 5 bases to trimming and J lost 0 bases; unmatched junction nucleotides: 12. CDR3 size: 18 residues. CDR1 LGHNT and CDR2 FRNRAP come from the germline V gene.

The chain uses TRBV30 and TRBJ1-5, with 12 bases aligning to TRBD1. This CDR3 region has 14 residues. CDR1 is GTSNPN and CDR2 is SVGIG in the germline V gene (reference sequence). Trimming took 4 bases from V and 6 from J; bases not matched to a gene: 4. CDR3 sequence: CAWTGQGAGQPQHF. Here the CDR3 DNA reads TGTGCCTGGACGGGACAGGGGGCTGGTCAGCCCCAGCATTTT.

The rearrangement uses TRBV6-5 and TRBJ1-4, with D hard to call. The CDR3 contains 14 residues. CDR1 and CDR2 (germline): MNHEY, SVGAGI. The germline V and J ends were trimmed by 6 bases and 4 bases, with 12 bases remaining between them. The CDR3 coding sequence is TGTGCCAGCAGCCGGACTTCCCTTAATGAAAAACTGTTTTTT. Translating it yields CASSRTSLNEKLFF.

V gene TRBV2 combines with J gene TRBJ1-5; D is undetermined. The V end was cut by 5 bases, the J end by 2 bases, with 7 bases between. The CDR3 runs to 13 residues. Germline CDR1 and CDR2: SNHLY and FYNNEI. CDR3 DNA: TGTGCCAGCAGTAGTCGGGGCAATCAGCCCCAGCATTTT. Its protein product is CASSSRGNQPQHF.

The chain is built from TRBV5-1 and TRBJ2-5, with 10 nucleotides matching TRBD1. Germline V gene lookup returns CDR1 SGHRS and CDR2 YFSETQ. The CDR3 spans 16 residues. The ends lost 5 bases at V and 4 bases at J; junction bases unmatched: 11. The CDR3 DNA sequence: TGCGCCAGCAGGAACGGGGACAGGGGTTCGGGAGAGACCCAGTACTTC. It specifies CASRNGDRGSGETQYF.